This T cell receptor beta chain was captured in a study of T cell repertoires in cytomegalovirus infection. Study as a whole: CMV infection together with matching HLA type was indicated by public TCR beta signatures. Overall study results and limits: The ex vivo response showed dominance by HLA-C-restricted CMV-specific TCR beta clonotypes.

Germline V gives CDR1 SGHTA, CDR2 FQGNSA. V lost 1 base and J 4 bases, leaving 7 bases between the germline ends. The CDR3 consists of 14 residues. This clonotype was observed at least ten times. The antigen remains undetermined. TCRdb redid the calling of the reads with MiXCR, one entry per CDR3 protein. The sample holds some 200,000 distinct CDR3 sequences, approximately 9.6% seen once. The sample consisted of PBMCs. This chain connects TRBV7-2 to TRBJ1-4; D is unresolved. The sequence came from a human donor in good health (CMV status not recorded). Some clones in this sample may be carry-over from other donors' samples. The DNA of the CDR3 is TGTGCCAGCAGCTTAGGGACCTTTAATGAAAAACTGTTTTTT. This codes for CASSLGTFNEKLFF.